This T cell receptor beta chain appears in the sequencing data of a study of shared clonotypes between healthy human individuals. Of note for this clone: Its cognate antigen is unknown.

In the original workflow: In the immunoSEQ data, sequences were junction-only and lacked quality scores, so filtering differed. Clones were sequenced by immunoSEQ multiplex PCR, and TCRdb holds only the in-frame ones, with some missing. Clone size and V and J calls were adopted from that table, with D and trimming inferred from the DNA. The table records a few hundred thousand clones, over 65% of them present only once. Points from the study as a whole: All-four-donor shared clonotypes had higher generation probabilities than non-shared clonotypes did. Shared across four donors were about 4.8% of the naive CD4 clonotypes.

CDR1 and CDR2 (germline): SGHVS, FNYEAQ. The CDR3 spans 13 residues. The V segment lost 6 bases and the J segment 6 bases; nucleotides outside the gene matches: 8. The sequenced material came from memory CD4+ T cells sorted from blood. Subset meaning: CD45RA-negative fraction. This rearrangement joins TRBV7-6 to TRBJ2-7, with 7 bases lining up with TRBD1. The clonotype comes from a man in his thirties or forties in good health. CDR3 sequence: CASRQTGSGEQYF. CDR3 in DNA: TGTGCCAGCAGACAGACAGGGTCGGGCGAGCAGTACTTC.